Described below is a single T cell receptor beta chain sequence and its context. The antigen this receptor binds is unknown. No quality values exist for individual bases; no much larger clone is one base distant. The same CDR3 can be traced to other DNA sequences in this sample. TCRbeta CDR3 regions were amplified from genomic DNA by means of the immunoSEQ Assay, a bias-controlled multiplex PCR. In the paper's pipeline: The number of nucleated cells in each sample was estimated from the amplification of reference gene primers within the assay. To quantify the absolute abundance of each unique TCRbeta CDR3 rearrangement, sequence reads were collapsed and filtered. For each sample, productive Simpson clonality was calculated as the square root of Simpson's diversity index across productive rearrangements. TCRdb retrieved this table from immuneACCESS and kept in-frame rearrangements only. Not all clones are present; in checked studies, unresolved V genes account for under half, and no reason is known for the remainder. The V and J calls and clone size are taken from that table; D and trimming were inferred from the DNA. The sample table shows about 240,000 clones, and 80% to 85% are seen once. The top ten clonotypes cover roughly an eighth of the sample.

Whole blood was collected in K2EDTA tubes by collaborating institutions according to the institutions' own protocols. For TCRbeta analysis, collaborators shipped samples in one of three forms: frozen whole blood, isolated PBMCs, or DNA extracted from either of those sample types. This entry comes from a study of blood T cell repertoires in COVID-19 (TCRdb year 2020). Study-level background: Samples from collaborators originated in the United States, Italy and Spain and spanned both the acute and convalescent phases of COVID-19. The prospective study material was composed of cDNA or gDNA derived from T cells, B-cell-depleted T cells, or PBMCs. Subjects who had been exposed to COVID-19, were actively infected with it, or had recovered from it provided the deeply sampled blood TCRbeta repertoires that made up the dataset. The repertoires were released in a freely available public database intended as a resource for research on the immune response to SARS-CoV-2. Samples were obtained from the ongoing ImmuneRACE study (first 160 participants) and from about 1,300 subjects provided by 6 global collaborators. Nearly every sample came with metadata listing a de-identified subject ID, COVID-19 status, age in years and sex. Where available, HLA class I and class II types were obtained from metadata supplied by the sample provider rather than from assay-based typing. What the work shows at the level of the full study, not this receptor alone: How much clinical and demographic metadata was included differed by source and by participant, and the metadata was provided uncurated.

The germline V gene specifies SGHRS as CDR1 and YFSETQ as CDR2. V is trimmed back by 2 bases and J by 2 bases, and the junction contains 0 bases that no gene match accounts for. Measured from the cysteine to the phenylalanine, the CDR3 is 15 residues long. The retained sequence is limited to the CDR3, 45 bases, with the frame set at the first base. Sequencing was carried out using peripheral blood. The TCR was taken from a woman aged 55-69 years with active or convalescent COVID-19. This chain is built from TRBV5-1 and TRBJ2-1; TRBD2 fits 11 bases in the junction. The DNA is as follows: TGCGCCAGCAGCTTACTAGCGGGGGCCTACAATGAGCAGTTCTTC. The translation is CASSLLAGAYNEQFF. With the portions outside the CDR3 filled from the reference TRBV5-1 and TRBJ2-1 genes, the complete variable region becomes KAGVTQTPRYLIKTRGQQVTLSCSPISGHRSVSWYQQTPGQGLQFLFEYFSETQRNKGNFPGRFSGRQFSNSRSEMNVSTLELGDSALYLCASSLLAGAYNEQFFGPGTRLTVL.